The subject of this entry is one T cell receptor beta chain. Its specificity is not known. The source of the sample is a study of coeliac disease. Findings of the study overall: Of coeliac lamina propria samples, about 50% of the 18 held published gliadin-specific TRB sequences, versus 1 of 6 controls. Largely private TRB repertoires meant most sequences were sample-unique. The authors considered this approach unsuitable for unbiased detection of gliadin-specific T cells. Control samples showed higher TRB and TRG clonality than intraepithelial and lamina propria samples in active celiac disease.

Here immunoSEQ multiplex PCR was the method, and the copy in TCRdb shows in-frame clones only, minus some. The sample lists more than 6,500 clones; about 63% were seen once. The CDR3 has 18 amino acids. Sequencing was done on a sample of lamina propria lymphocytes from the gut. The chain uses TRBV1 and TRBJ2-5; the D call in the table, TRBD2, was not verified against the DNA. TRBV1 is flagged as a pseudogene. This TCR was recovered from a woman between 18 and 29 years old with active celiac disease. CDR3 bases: TGCACCAGCAGCCAGGAAGTGGGATCGGGGGGGCGGGGAGAGACCCAGTACTTC. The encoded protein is CTSSQEVGSGGRGETQYF.